A single sample is the source of the 22 T cell receptor beta chains below, sequenced in a study of blood T cell repertoires in COVID-19. Some clones are missing from TCRdb's copy, which holds only in-frame ones; the method was immunoSEQ multiplex PCR. Seen here are approximately 76,000 clones, roughly 86% observed once, and the top ten hold about 2.1%. Sequenced input: peripheral blood. The receptors shown here come from a woman aged 60-70 years with acute or convalescent COVID-19.

This clone has just a few counts. The chain links TRBV6-1 to TRBJ2-7; D is perhaps TRBD2 (5 bases). CDR1 and CDR2 (germline): MNHNS, SASEGT. The CDR3 is 11 residues long. The germline V and J ends were trimmed by 0 bases and 12 bases, with 9 bases remaining between them. The CDR3 DNA reads as TGTGCCAGCAGTGAAGCGCGAGGGAGGTACTTC. This translates into CASSEARGRYF.

This clone was recorded a few times. The chain is built from TRBV7-2 and TRBJ1-1; D gene ambiguous. Trimming shortened V by 6 bases and J by 10 bases, and 18 bases separated the two germline ends. The CDR3 has 13 amino acids. CDR1 and CDR2 (germline): SGHTA, FQGNSA. The CDR3 protein is CASSRNSRGAAFF. The CDR3 region has the DNA TGTGCCAGCAGTAGGAATTCGCGAGGCGCAGCTTTCTTT.

This sequence joins TRBV27 and TRBJ1-5; tentative D call: TRBD1 (6 bases). Per the germline V gene, CDR1 is MNHEY and CDR2 is SMNVEV (reference sequence). The CDR3 spans 13 residues. V shed 3 bases and J shed 7 bases, with 10 bases lying between them. CDR3 coding DNA: TGTGCCAGCAGTTTGGGACAAAAACAGCCCCAGCATTTT. This sequence encodes CASSLGQKQPQHF.

The chain carries TRBV7-9 and TRBJ2-5; TRBD1 aligns across 7 bases. Germline CDR1 SEHNR, CDR2 FQNEAQ (reference sequence). There are 14 residues in the CDR3. J was trimmed by 4 bases and V by 1 base; bases with no gene match: 3. CDR3 loop: CASSLVSGGETQYF. DNA for the CDR3: TGTGCCAGCAGCTTAGTGTCAGGGGGAGAGACCCAGTACTTC.

This chain joins TRBV18 and TRBJ1-4; the match to TRBD1 covers 7 bases. V lost 3 bases to trimming and J lost 4 bases; unmatched junction nucleotides: 5. CDR3 length: 15 residues. Germline values: CDR1 KGHSH, CDR2 LQKENI. The CDR3 sequence is CASSPSGDSNEKLFF. The CDR3 nucleotides are TGTGCCAGCTCACCGTCCGGGGACAGTAATGAAAAACTGTTTTTT.

V usage is TRBV24-1 and J usage is TRBJ1-2, with D uncertain. V was clipped by 0 bases and J by 7 bases, with 14 bases between them. The CDR3 has 15 amino acids. Germline CDR1 reads KGHDR; CDR2 reads SFDVKD. The CDR3 spells CATSDLLGRRVGYTF. DNA for the CDR3: TGTGCCACCAGTGATTTGCTGGGGAGACGGGTTGGCTACACCTTC.

The V gene is TRBV5-1, the J gene TRBJ1-1; D not resolved. The CDR3 has 13 residues. The ends were cut back, 4 bases at V and 2 bases at J, with 9 bases in the middle. CDR1 is SGHRS and CDR2 is YFSETQ in the germline V gene. CDR3 in amino acids: CASSVGINTEAFF. The DNA for the CDR3 is TGCGCCAGCAGCGTCGGGATTAACACTGAAGCTTTCTTT.

The chain uses TRBV10-3 and TRBJ2-7; 10 bases are a match to TRBD2. CDR1 and CDR2 from the germline V gene are ENHRY and SYGVKD. This CDR3 comprises 13 residues. Unmatched junction bases numbered 5, after V lost 7 bases and J lost 5 bases. The CDR3 DNA sequence: TGTGCCATCAAGGAGCGGGGGGGAAACGAGCAGTACTTC. It is translated as CAIKERGGNEQYF.

The V call is TRBV9, the J call TRBJ1-2, with D unclear. V was trimmed by 1 base and J by 2 bases, leaving 18 bases between them. Germline V CDR1 and CDR2: SGDLS, YYNGEE. The CDR3 covers 17 residues. As DNA, the CDR3 is TGTGCCAGCAGCGTATTTGCCCTTGTGGTCGGGAACTATGGCTACACCTTC. This encodes CASSVFALVVGNYGYTF.

The rearrangement joins TRBV18 to TRBJ2-2, with D possibly matching TRBD1 (6 bases). The CDR3 runs to 15 residues. The germline CDR1 and CDR2 sequences are KGHSH and LQKENI. With 3 bases removed from V and 1 base from J, the gap between germline ends came to 9 bases. The CDR3, as DNA: TGTGCCAGCTCACCCGGACAGTGGAACACCGGGGAGCTGTTTTTT. It specifies CASSPGQWNTGELFF.

The J gene is TRBJ2-1, the V gene TRBV7-6, with 16 bases lining up with TRBD2. The CDR3 contains 19 residues. Losses at the gene ends were 6 bases for V and 0 bases for J; bases not matched to a gene: 8. CDR1 and CDR2 (germline): SGHVS, FNYEAQ. The DNA of the CDR3 is TGTGCCAGCAGTTGGGGGGGACTAGCGGGAGGGCCCTCCTACAATGAGCAGTTCTTC. Translated, it gives CASSWGGLAGGPSYNEQFF.

CDR3 coding DNA: TGTGCCAGTAGTATCCTCGGTCAGCCCCAGCATTTT. Residues: CASSILGQPQHF. V usage is TRBV19 and J usage is TRBJ1-5; unclear D gene. Germline-derived CDR1 and CDR2 are LNHDA and SQIVND (reference sequence). The CDR3 consists of 12 residues. The germline V and J ends were trimmed by 3 bases and 6 bases, with 6 bases remaining between them.

This clone has only a few counts. The chain couples TRBV9 to TRBJ2-1; TRBD1 matches at 7 bases. CDR1 SGDLS and CDR2 YYNGEE come from the germline V gene. The CDR3 length is 16 residues. The ends lost 0 bases at V and 3 bases at J; junction bases unmatched: 6. The CDR3 loop is CASSVAGGRSYNEQFF. The CDR3 coding sequence is TGTGCCAGCAGCGTAGCAGGGGGAAGAAGCTACAATGAGCAGTTCTTC.

This chain connects TRBV28 to TRBJ1-2; a weak D match, TRBD1 (5 bases). Germline V gives CDR1 MDHEN, CDR2 SYDVKM. V was clipped by 6 bases and J by 7 bases, with 15 bases between them. This CDR3 region has 13 residues. The CDR3 region is CASSAQALGGYTF. In DNA form, the CDR3 reads TGTGCCAGCAGCGCACAGGCTTTAGGTGGCTACACCTTC.

The V and J genes are TRBV24-1 and TRBJ2-5, with D unclear. The CDR3 loop spans 13 amino acids. V dropped 4 bases and J dropped 5 bases, with 10 bases sitting between them. Looked up from germline, CDR1 is KGHDR and CDR2 is SFDVKD. The CDR3 nucleotides read TGTGCCACCAGTGACGGGTCCTGGGAGACCCAGTACTTC. Translated: CATSDGSWETQYF.

The chain is built from TRBV7-2 and TRBJ1-5, with 7 bases lining up with TRBD1. Germline-derived CDR1 and CDR2 are SGHTA and FQGNSA. V dropped 1 base and J dropped 3; count of bases not matched to a gene: 6. The CDR3 is 16 residues long. The CDR3 DNA follows: TGTGCCAGCAGCTTAGTTGGGACAGAACTCAATCAGCCCCAGCATTTT. Translating gives CASSLVGTELNQPQHF.

A few counts support this clone. The V and J genes are TRBV5-1 and TRBJ1-4, with D perhaps TRBD1 (6 bases). CDR3 length: 15 residues. Trimming removed 0 bases from V and 3 bases from J, with 9 bases in between. Per germline, CDR1 SGHRS and CDR2 YFSETQ. CDR3 coding DNA: TGCGCCAGCAGCTTGGTACAGGGCTCTAATGAAAAACTGTTTTTT. Translated: CASSLVQGSNEKLFF.

The chain is built from TRBV27 and TRBJ2-6, with 8 positions matching TRBD1. Trimming cost V 5 bases and J 0 bases; bases outside gene matches: 15. Germline CDR1 and CDR2: MNHEY and SMNVEV (reference sequence). The CDR3 contains 20 residues. CDR3 sequence (DNA): TGTGCCAGCAGTCCCCGCCGGGACAGGTCCTTCGCCTCTGGGGCCAACGTCCTGACTTTC. Translating it yields CASSPRRDRSFASGANVLTF.

V usage is TRBV7-9 and J usage is TRBJ2-1; 10 bases fit TRBD1. The CDR3 runs 15 residues. Germline V gene sequence: CDR1 SEHNR, CDR2 FQNEAQ (reference sequence). V gave up 3 bases and J gave up 7 bases; unmatched junction bases: 6. CDR3 amino acids: CASSFQDRGHNEQFF. The CDR3 DNA sequence: TGTGCCAGCAGCTTTCAAGACAGGGGGCATAATGAGCAGTTCTTC.

The rearrangement links TRBV5-1 to TRBJ2-1, with TRBD2 identical over 9 bases. Germline lookup yields CDR1 SGHRS and CDR2 YFSETQ. V lost 4 bases and J lost 5; bases outside the gene matches: 7. The CDR3 is 15 amino acids. The CDR3: CASSPVAGVNNEQFF. The DNA for the CDR3 is TGCGCCAGCAGCCCAGTAGCGGGGGTTAACAATGAGCAGTTCTTC.

This sequence joins TRBV12-5 and TRBJ2-5; 8 bases align to TRBD2. CDR1 LGHNT and CDR2 FRNRAP come from the germline V gene. This CDR3 contains 12 residues. Unmatched junction bases numbered 2, after V lost 2 bases and J lost 9 bases. CDR3 residues: CASGLRGGAQYF. In nucleotides, the CDR3 is TGTGCTAGTGGTTTGCGGGGGGGGGCCCAGTACTTC. Full variable domain (remainder filled in from reference TRBV12-5 and TRBJ2-5): DARVTQTPRHKVTEMGQEVTMRCQPILGHNTVFWYRQTMMQGLELLAYFRNRAPLDDSGMPKDRFSAEMPDATLATLKIQPSEPRDSAVYFCASGLRGGAQYFGPGTRLLVL.

The chain recombines TRBV28 with TRBJ1-4, with TRBD1 matching over 7 bases. The CDR3 spans 18 residues. Looked up from germline, CDR1 is MDHEN and CDR2 is SYDVKM. Trimming cost V 5 bases and J 8 bases; bases outside gene matches: 20. CDR3: CASSTTRDSGGRAEKLFF. The CDR3 region has the DNA TGTGCCAGCAGTACCACCCGGGACAGCGGGGGTAGAGCCGAAAAACTGTTTTTT.